The clone carrying this T cell receptor beta chain was seen at least ten times. No antigen is known for it. This specimen belongs to a study of T cells after yellow fever vaccination. Study context: When fractions had low cell numbers, they were prepared with SMART-Seq v4 Ultra Low Input. Study findings and constraints: Clones that expanded after primary vaccination mostly reappeared after the booster (just over 95% CD4, approximately 87% CD8).

Synthesis of TCR cDNA relied on 5'RACE template switching, which attached a universal primer site and UMIs. TCRdb called the 5' RACE reads again in MiXCR, with one record for every CDR3 protein. The sample lists roughly 500,000 distinct CDR3 sequences, about a fifth occurring once. Trimming left V 6 bases short and J 10 bases short, with 16 bases between. Germline loops: CDR1 ENHRY, CDR2 SYGVKD. This CDR3 region has 13 residues. Sequencing was performed on PBMCs, taken 15 days after the yellow fever booster vaccination. This TCR was sampled from a man aged 30 to 45 who received the YFV17D yellow fever vaccine. The chain is built from TRBV10-3 and TRBJ2-1; perhaps TRBD1 as D (5 bases). The CDR3 sequence: CAIRDEGANEQFF. The DNA of the CDR3 is TGTGCCATCAGGGACGAAGGGGCTAACGAGCAGTTCTTC.